This T cell receptor (beta chain) was captured in a study of blood T cell repertoires in COVID-19. Looking at the study overall: Acute and convalescent COVID-19 samples came from the United States, Italy and Spain. In each case, the material was cDNA or gDNA derived from T cells, B-cell-depleted T cells, or PBMCs.

The authors' processing: It was from reference gene primer amplification that nucleated cell counts were estimated. Sequencing was performed with immunoSEQ multiplex PCR; in TCRdb, only in-frame clones are kept and a portion is missing. The DNA gave D and trimming, while V, J and clone size come from that table. Of a few hundred thousand clones listed, 88% are singletons. Sequencing was performed on peripheral blood. This TCR derives from a woman in her thirties with COVID-19, enrolled during active disease.

CDR3 region: CATAPGQLTGELFF. The CDR3 DNA reads TGTGCCACAGCACCGGGACAACTCACCGGGGAGCTGTTTTTT. V is TRBV24-1 and J is TRBJ2-2; the D gene is possibly TRBD1 (6 bases). The CDR3 has 14 amino acids. Germline CDR1 reads KGHDR; CDR2 reads SFDVKD. The V end was cut by 10 bases, the J end by 4 bases, with 15 bases between.